A single sample is the source of the 21 T cell receptor beta chains below, sequenced in a study of OX40 agonist ivuxolimab in advanced cancers. Produced via immunoSEQ multiplex PCR; TCRdb's table is partial and in-frame only. The sample gives some 35,000 clones, more than 70% of which show up once; around 9.3% is in the top ten. The input for sequencing was CD4+ or CD8+ T cells sorted from blood, taken in a trial of the OX40 agonist ivuxolimab. Receptors were obtained from an adult with an advanced solid tumor such as melanoma, head and neck, liver or kidney cancer.

The rearrangement uses TRBV19 and TRBJ1-1, with D possibly TRBD1 on 6 matching bases. This CDR3 is 14 amino acids long. V was trimmed by 1 base and J by 4 bases, leaving 10 bases between them. Germline V CDR1 and CDR2: LNHDA, SQIVND (reference sequence). CDR3 amino acids: CASSIGQVGTEAFF. For the CDR3, the DNA is TGTGCCAGTAGTATAGGACAGGTCGGCACTGAAGCTTTCTTT.

The rearrangement links TRBV6-1 to TRBJ2-1; 11 bases match TRBD2. Germline trimming cut 4 bases from V and 4 bases from J; bases unmatched to any gene: 9. This CDR3 is built from 17 residues. Germline values: CDR1 MNHNS, CDR2 SASEGT. CDR3 nucleotides: TGTGCCAGCAGTGGGAGCTTAGCGGGAGGGCCGTACAATGAGCAGTTCTTC. Translated: CASSGSLAGGPYNEQFF.

The gene calls are TRBV2 and TRBJ1-2, with D possibly TRBD1 on 6 matching bases. Trimming pared 3 bases from V and 12 bases from J, leaving 20 bases between. Germline values: CDR1 SNHLY, CDR2 FYNNEI. The CDR3 totals 14 residues. CDR3 residues: CASSENIQGRIDTF. The CDR3 coding sequence is TGTGCCAGCAGTGAGAATATACAGGGTAGGATCGACACCTTC.

This chain's CDR3 is CASSSGGGSYCEQYF. CDR3 nucleotide sequence: TGTGCCAGCAGCAGTGGGGGGGGATCCTACTGCGAGCAGTACTTC. This rearrangement joins TRBV5-4 to TRBJ2-7, with 7 positions matching TRBD2. V lost 4 bases and J lost 6; bases outside the gene matches: 13. The germline CDR1 and CDR2 sequences are SGHNT and YYREEE (reference sequence). The CDR3 extends over 15 amino acids.

The CDR3 reads CASSSTAAGEKLFF. The CDR3 region has the DNA TGCGCCAGCAGCTCGACAGCGGCGGGTGAAAAACTGTTTTTT. The chain uses TRBV5-1 and TRBJ1-4; D perhaps matches TRBD1 (5 bases). Germline V gene lookup returns CDR1 SGHRS and CDR2 YFSETQ. Trimming left V 3 bases short and J 7 bases short, with 13 bases between. The CDR3 is made up of 14 amino acids.

In DNA, the CDR3 is TGTGCCAGCAGCACCAGCTCCTACGAGCAGTACTTC. It specifies CASSTSSYEQYF. The chain recombines TRBV7-9 with TRBJ2-7; D gene uncertain. CDR1 and CDR2 from the germline V gene are SEHNR and FQNEAQ (reference sequence). The V end lost 5 bases, the J end lost 0 bases, and 5 bases lay between the germline ends. The CDR3 runs 12 residues.

The chain carries TRBV27 and TRBJ2-3; maybe TRBD2 (6 bases). Between the trimmed V and J ends, which lost 7 bases and 1 base, there was a span of 18 bases. This CDR3 is 16 amino acids long. Germline CDR1 MNHEY, CDR2 SMNVEV (reference sequence). The CDR3 DNA reads as TGTGCCAGCAACCTAAGGAGCGGGTTACGCACAGATACGCAGTATTTT. Its protein is CASNLRSGLRTDTQYF.

This rearrangement joins TRBV19 to TRBJ1-2; no clear D gene. This CDR3 contains 14 residues. The germline gives CDR1 LNHDA, CDR2 SQIVND (reference sequence). The V and J ends lost 5 bases and 4 bases respectively, with 14 bases between them. CDR3 protein: CASSPEALGYGYTF. In nucleotides, the CDR3 is TGTGCCAGTAGTCCCGAAGCTTTGGGCTATGGCTACACCTTC.

This clone was seen more than once but under ten times. V and J are TRBV5-1 and TRBJ2-7; TRBD1 might be the D (6 bases). The CDR3 covers 12 residues. Germline lookup yields CDR1 SGHRS and CDR2 YFSETQ. Trimming left V 4 bases short and J 3 bases short, with 8 bases between. For the CDR3, the DNA is TGCGCCAGCAGCGCGGACAGCTACGAGCAGTACTTC. Protein product: CASSADSYEQYF.

This clone was seen only a few times. The chain has TRBV4-1 and TRBJ2-1; D is unresolved. V was shortened by 0 bases and J by 0 bases, with 12 bases between the two germline ends. Looked up from germline, CDR1 is MGHRA and CDR2 is YSYEKL. The CDR3 has 17 residues. The CDR3 region is CASSQDLGVRSYNEQFF. The CDR3, as DNA: TGCGCCAGCAGCCAAGATCTTGGCGTGCGCTCCTACAATGAGCAGTTCTTC.

The genes are TRBV18 and TRBJ2-7, with D tentatively TRBD2 (6 bases). The CDR3 is 13 residues long. The V end lost 1 base, the J end lost 3 bases, and 7 bases lay between the germline ends. The germline V gene encodes CDR1 KGHSH and CDR2 LQKENI. The CDR3 nucleotides read TGTGCCAGCTCACCACGGGGAGGCTACGAGCAGTACTTC. Protein: CASSPRGGYEQYF.

V and J are TRBV9 and TRBJ2-5; perhaps TRBD1 as D (6 bases). Per germline, CDR1 SGDLS and CDR2 YYNGEE. This CDR3 region has 13 residues. Trimming stripped 4 bases from V and 3 bases from J, with 10 bases between. CDR3 protein: CASSSRTEETQYF. CDR3 coding DNA: TGTGCCAGCAGCAGCAGGACAGAAGAGACCCAGTACTTC.

V and J are TRBV6-1 and TRBJ2-1; 10 bases line up with TRBD2. Losses at the gene ends were 10 bases for V and 7 bases for J; bases not matched to a gene: 7. Germline lookup yields CDR1 MNHNS and CDR2 SASEGT. The CDR3 loop spans 13 amino acids. The CDR3 DNA reads as TGTGCCATTTCGGGACTAGCGCGTAATGAGCAGTTCTTC. Translating it yields CAISGLARNEQFF.

V is TRBV11-3 and J is TRBJ1-6, with TRBD1 matching over 10 bases. J gave up 7 bases and V 3 bases, and 6 bases lay outside the gene matches. The CDR3 consists of 16 residues. Looked up from germline, CDR1 is SGHNT and CDR2 is YENEEA. CDR3 region: CASSLRQGAWNSPLHF. As DNA, the CDR3 is TGTGCCAGCAGCTTGAGACAGGGGGCTTGGAATTCACCCCTCCACTTT. Using reference TRBV11-3 and TRBJ1-6 for the parts outside the CDR3, the full variable domain is EAGVVQSPRYKIIEKKQPVAFWCNPISGHNTLYWYLQNLGQGPELLIRYENEEAVDDSQLPKDRFSAERLKGVDSTLKIQPAELGDSAVYLCASSLRQGAWNSPLHFGNGTRLTVT.

V and J are TRBV2 and TRBJ1-1; D uncertain. This CDR3 is built from 12 residues. The germline V gene has CDR1 SNHLY and CDR2 FYNNEI. The V and J ends lost 4 bases and 5 bases respectively, with 8 bases between them. In DNA, the CDR3 is TGTGCCAGCAGTGGGGAGGAAACTGAAGCTTTCTTT. Translated, it gives CASSGEETEAFF. The full variable domain, with the rest looked up from reference TRBV2 and TRBJ1-1, is EPEVTQTPSHQVTQMGQEVILRCVPISNHLYFYWYRQILGQKVEFLVSFYNNEISEKSEIFDDQFSVERPDGSNFTLKIRSTKLEDSAMYFCASSGEETEAFFGQGTRLTVV.

This clone was observed a few times. This chain links TRBV28 with TRBJ2-1, with 9 bases aligning to TRBD1. J gave up 6 bases and V 5 bases, and 5 bases lay outside the gene matches. CDR1 is MDHEN, CDR2 SYDVKM, per germline. The CDR3 length is 14 residues. In DNA form, the CDR3 reads TGTGCCAGCAGTGGGACAGGGCGGGGCAATGAGCAGTTCTTC. Its protein product is CASSGTGRGNEQFF.

The V gene is TRBV28, the J gene TRBJ1-5; D is unclear. The CDR3 extends over 14 amino acids. V lost 6 bases and J 3 bases, leaving 12 bases between the germline ends. CDR1 is MDHEN, CDR2 SYDVKM, per germline. The CDR3 protein is CASSPWAFNQPQHF. CDR3 in DNA: TGTGCCAGCAGCCCCTGGGCCTTCAATCAGCCCCAGCATTTT.

The J gene is TRBJ2-7, the V gene TRBV5-1, with a tentative D call TRBD2 (5 bases). The CDR3 contains 15 residues. The V gene lost 4 bases and the J gene lost 6 bases, with 20 bases spanning the gap. From germline, CDR1 is SGHRS and CDR2 YFSETQ. CDR3 coding DNA: TGCGCCAGCAGCGGGCCAGCAGCCCTGGGGAGCGAGCAGTACTTC. Translating it yields CASSGPAALGSEQYF. Using reference TRBV5-1 and TRBJ2-7 for the parts outside the CDR3, the full variable domain is KAGVTQTPRYLIKTRGQQVTLSCSPISGHRSVSWYQQTPGQGLQFLFEYFSETQRNKGNFPGRFSGRQFSNSRSEMNVSTLELGDSALYLCASSGPAALGSEQYFGPGTRLTVT.

The chain joins TRBV6-5 to TRBJ1-2, with 8 bases matching TRBD1. Losses at the gene ends were 7 bases for V and 4 bases for J; bases not matched to a gene: 8. The CDR3 covers 14 residues. The germline V gene encodes CDR1 MNHEY and CDR2 SVGAGI. The CDR3 DNA is TGTGCCAGCACCCAGAGGGGACAGGCCTATGGCTACACCTTC. Protein: CASTQRGQAYGYTF.

CDR3 sequence: CAWGGTSSTQAFF. CDR3 nucleotide sequence: TGTGCCTGGGGAGGGACATCCTCGACCCAAGCTTTCTTT. The chain uses TRBV30 and TRBJ1-1; D is possibly TRBD1 (6 bases). The CDR3 is 13 residues long. Trimming removed 5 bases from V and 9 bases from J, with 19 bases in between. Per germline, CDR1 GTSNPN and CDR2 SVGIG (reference sequence).

This clone was picked up a small number of times. The chain is built from TRBV15 and TRBJ2-5, with 7 bases lining up with TRBD2. Trimming cost V 0 bases and J 2 bases; bases outside gene matches: 6. The CDR3 runs to 16 residues. Germline V gives CDR1 LNHNV, CDR2 YYDKDF (reference sequence). The CDR3 reads CATSREGASGQETQYF. Here the CDR3 DNA reads TGTGCCACCAGCAGAGAGGGCGCTAGCGGACAAGAGACCCAGTACTTC. Combining the CDR3 with reference TRBV15 and TRBJ2-5 gives the whole variable domain DAMVIQNPRYQVTQFGKPVTLSCSQTLNHNVMYWYQQKSSQAPKLLFHYYDKDFNNEADTPDNFQSRRPNTSFCFLDIRSPGLGDTAMYLCATSREGASGQETQYFGPGTRLLVL.